The sequence of this T cell receptor (beta chain) was determined in a study of cytomegalovirus exposure and HLA in healthy donors. Study-wide findings and caveats: The likely explanation for a cluster of highly shared sequence variants was sequencing artifact.

Vbeta (60) and Jbeta (13) primers were used in the PCR. Some clones are missing from TCRdb's copy, which holds only in-frame ones; the method was immunoSEQ multiplex PCR. Its clone listing holds around 200,000 clones. Germline CDR1 is MNHNS and CDR2 is SASEGT. The CDR3 is made up of 14 amino acids. J gave up 4 bases and V 5 bases, and 5 bases lay outside the gene matches. Worth noting for this clone: The target antigen is unknown.

This TCR came from a woman aged 30 to 39 in good health and CMV-seropositive. The specimen was PBMCs. This chain connects TRBV6-1 to TRBJ1-1, with 9 nucleotides matching TRBD1. The CDR3 sequence: CASSTQGAFTEAFF. CDR3 sequence (DNA): TGTGCCAGCAGTACACAGGGGGCGTTCACTGAAGCTTTCTTT.